The 31 T cell receptor beta chains below all came from one sample that was sequenced in a study of T cell repertoires in cytomegalovirus infection. Via MiXCR, TCRdb re-called the reads, giving one row per CDR3 protein. The sample holds about 890,000 distinct CDR3 sequences; roughly a third are singletons and the top ten take over 10%. The antigens for these receptors are not known. Sequences were derived from cultured CD8+ T cells from PBMCs, sampled from culture after CMV antigen stimulation. These TCRs come from a human donor in good health (CMV status not recorded). Some clones in this sample may be carry-over from other donors' samples.

Many counts were recorded for this clonotype. The rearrangement uses TRBV7-9 and TRBJ1-3, with 9 nucleotides matching TRBD1. With 4 bases clipped from V and 3 bases from J, the junction kept 19 bases outside the gene matches. Germline V gene lookup returns CDR1 SEHNR and CDR2 FQNEAQ (reference sequence). This CDR3 is 20 amino acids long. CDR3 protein: CASSSTGTGSVSRLGNTIYF. The CDR3 nucleotides are TGTGCCAGCAGCTCTACCGGGACAGGGAGTGTGTCGAGGCTTGGAAACACCATATATTTT.

V is TRBV29-1 and J is TRBJ1-3, with no clear D. V was clipped by 4 bases and J by 7 bases, with 8 bases between them. Germline assignment: CDR1 SQVTM and CDR2 ANQGSEA. This CDR3 spans 11 amino acids. For the CDR3, the DNA is TGCAGCGTTGTTGGGGAGAACACCATATATTTT. The encoded protein is CSVVGENTIYF. Combining the CDR3 with reference TRBV29-1 and TRBJ1-3 gives the whole variable domain SAVISQKPSRDICQRGTSLTIQCQVDSQVTMMFWYRQQPGQSLTLIATANQGSEATYESGFVIDKFPISRPNLTFSTLTVSNMSPEDSSIYLCSVVGENTIYFGEGSWLTVV.

The chain employs TRBV29-1 and TRBJ2-7, with 9 bases aligning to TRBD2. Trimming at V came to 3 bases and at J to 2 bases, leaving 8 bases not matched to a gene. Germline V gives CDR1 SQVTM, CDR2 ANQGSEA. The CDR3 consists of 15 residues. The CDR3: CSVDRLAGPPYEQYF. The CDR3 DNA is TGCAGCGTTGACCGGCTAGCGGGGCCCCCCTACGAGCAGTACTTC.

V is TRBV5-4 and J is TRBJ2-7; D gene unclear. The V end lost 4 bases, the J end lost 6 bases, and 17 bases lay between the germline ends. Per germline, CDR1 SGHNT and CDR2 YYREEE (reference sequence). This CDR3 comprises 14 residues. CDR3 bases: TGTGCCAGCAGCGTTCTGGGCCAGGCCTGCGAGCAGTACTTC. It translates to CASSVLGQACEQYF. The full variable domain, rest sourced from reference TRBV5-4 and TRBJ2-7, is ETGVTQSPTHLIKTRGQQVTLRCSSQSGHNTVSWYQQALGQGPQFIFQYYREEENGRGNFPPRFSGLQFPNYSSELNVNALELDDSALYLCASSVLGQACEQYFGPGTRLTVT.

As for this clonotype: This may arise from a read error, as a much more abundant clone is one base away. The chain's CDR3 is CASSGRQGRSSGNTVYF. The DNA of the CDR3 is TGTGCCAGCAGCGGACGACAGGGTCGCAGCTCTGGAAACACCGTATATTTT. This chain uses TRBV6-6 with TRBJ1-3; 7 bases map to TRBD1. The CDR3 length is 17 residues. From germline, CDR1 is MNHNY and CDR2 SVGAGI (reference sequence).

This clonotype occurred many times. The V gene is TRBV7-6, the J gene TRBJ2-5, with TRBD1 matching over 7 bases. CDR3 size: 14 residues. V lost 5 bases, J lost 5 bases, and 8 bases stayed unmatched. Germline V CDR1 and CDR2: SGHVS, FNYEAQ. The CDR3, as DNA: TGTGCCAGCAGCCCAACAGGGGCGTTGGAGACCCAGTACTTC. It translates to CASSPTGALETQYF.

The V call is TRBV6-1, the J call TRBJ2-4; no clear D gene. The germline CDR1 and CDR2 sequences are MNHNS and SASEGT. The CDR3 has 18 amino acids. Trimming shortened V by 1 base and J by 0 bases, and 16 bases separated the two germline ends. The CDR3 coding sequence is TGTGCCAGCAGTGAAGTTTGGCAGCCTGAGAAAGCCAAAAACATTCAGTACTTC. Protein product: CASSEVWQPEKAKNIQYF.

This rearrangement joins TRBV29-1 to TRBJ1-1, with no clear D. This CDR3 is built from 15 residues. V lost 5 bases, J lost 8 bases, and 24 bases lay in between. Germline CDR1 SQVTM, CDR2 ANQGSEA. This CDR3 reads CSVLEQAEYPEEAFF. CDR3 coding DNA: TGCAGCGTTCTCGAACAAGCCGAGTACCCCGAAGAAGCTTTCTTT. Together with reference TRBV29-1 and TRBJ1-1, the CDR3 gives the full variable domain: SAVISQKPSRDICQRGTSLTIQCQVDSQVTMMFWYRQQPGQSLTLIATANQGSEATYESGFVIDKFPISRPNLTFSTLTVSNMSPEDSSIYLCSVLEQAEYPEEAFFGQGTRLTVV.

In its sample, this clonotype was seen a few times. The chain carries TRBV27 and TRBJ1-1, with D unresolved. Germline V gene data show CDR1 as MNHEY and CDR2 as SMNVEV (reference sequence). The CDR3 runs to 13 residues. V lost 0 bases and J 3 bases, leaving 5 bases between the germline ends. CDR3 coding DNA: TGTGCCAGCAGTTTATCGGCTTACACTGAAGCTTTCTTT. Its translation is CASSLSAYTEAFF.

This clonotype was seen only a few times. J is TRBJ2-1 and V is TRBV12-3 or TRBV12-4, with D tentatively TRBD1 (5 bases). The V and J ends lost 7 bases and 5 bases respectively, with 18 bases between them. The CDR3 runs to 15 residues. The CDR3 nucleotides are TGTGCCAGCACCTACGGGCAGGGAAGGGACAATGAGCAGTTCTTC. Protein sequence: CASTYGQGRDNEQFF.

This clonotype was seen ten or more times. The chain links TRBV7-2 to TRBJ1-2; TRBD1 is a possible D gene (5 bases). Per germline, CDR1 SGHTA and CDR2 FQGNSA. The ends were cut back, 3 bases at V and 5 bases at J, with 10 bases in the middle. The CDR3 consists of 13 residues. Written as DNA, the CDR3 is TGTGCCAGCAGCTTCCTAGGGGCATATGGCTACACCTTC. It translates to CASSFLGAYGYTF.

This clonotype occurred a few times. The CDR3 nucleotides are TGTGCCAGCAGCTTTCCCCTACAGGGGGCGTCCTACAATGAGCAGTTCTTC. It encodes CASSFPLQGASYNEQFF. The chain combines TRBV7-8 with TRBJ2-1; 9 nucleotides line up with TRBD1. Germline values: CDR1 SGHVS, CDR2 FQNEAQ. The CDR3 covers 17 residues. The trim removed 3 bases at V and 1 base at J, leaving 7 bases unmatched.

V gene TRBV5-8 combines with J gene TRBJ1-5; no reliable D call. The germline V and J ends were trimmed by 1 base and 12 bases, with 11 bases remaining between them. This CDR3 is 12 amino acids long. Germline assignment: CDR1 SGHTS and CDR2 YDEGEE. CDR3 DNA sequence: TGTGCCAGCAGCTTGTCCGCGGGAAGCCAGCATTTT. This sequence encodes CASSLSAGSQHF.

V is TRBV27 and J is TRBJ1-1; D is uncertain. CDR1 MNHEY and CDR2 SMNVEV come from the germline V gene (reference sequence). V shed 5 bases and J shed 4 bases, with 17 bases lying between them. This CDR3 comprises 15 residues. The CDR3 spells CASSPSGGSGTEAFF. CDR3 in DNA: TGTGCCAGCAGTCCCTCAGGAGGGTCGGGCACTGAAGCTTTCTTT.

V gene TRBV27 combines with J gene TRBJ2-5; perhaps TRBD2 as D (5 bases). Trimming took 2 bases from V and 0 from J, leaving 13 bases between them. CDR3 length: 16 residues. Per the germline V gene, CDR1 is MNHEY and CDR2 is SMNVEV (reference sequence). The CDR3 DNA sequence: TGTGCCAGCAGTTTAAACGGGGATAGGTACCAAGAGACCCAGTACTTC. It specifies CASSLNGDRYQETQYF.

Concerning this clonotype itself: The junction departs from germline at one end; a sequencing error may be responsible. The genes are TRBV4-1 and TRBJ2-7; perhaps TRBD1 as D (5 bases). This CDR3 comprises 13 residues. Germline V gene data show CDR1 as MGHRA and CDR2 as YSYEKL. This CDR3 reads CASSPGMGYEQYF. The CDR3 DNA reads TGTGCCAGCAGCCCAGGGATGGGGTACGAGCAGTACTTC.

This sequence joins TRBV5-5 and TRBJ1-1; D gene unclear. CDR1 and CDR2 from the germline V gene are SGHKS and YYEKEE (reference sequence). This CDR3 has 12 residues. Trimming shortened V by 4 bases and J by 9 bases, and 13 bases separated the two germline ends. Written as DNA, the CDR3 is TGTGCCAGCAGCGACGTACCGGGGAAAGCTTTCTTT. The encoded protein is CASSDVPGKAFF. Together with reference TRBV5-5 and TRBJ1-1, the CDR3 gives the full variable domain: DAGVTQSPTHLIKTRGQQVTLRCSPISGHKSVSWYQQVLGQGPQFIFQYYEKEERGRGNFPDRFSARQFPNYSSELNVNALLLGDSALYLCASSDVPGKAFFGQGTRLTVV.

The V gene is TRBV20-1, the J gene TRBJ1-2; a weak D match, TRBD1 (5 bases). The CDR3 is 10 amino acids. Trimming pared 6 bases from V and 13 bases from J, leaving 15 bases between. Germline loops: CDR1 DFQATT, CDR2 SNEGSKA (reference sequence). The CDR3 coding sequence is TGCAGTGCGAAGGGGCCAGCCTGCACCTTC. Its protein product is CSAKGPACTF.

This clonotype was seen more than once but under ten times. The CDR3 protein is CASSSLLAGGRGTDTQYF. The CDR3, as DNA: TGTGCCAGCAGCTCTCTGCTAGCGGGGGGGCGAGGCACAGATACGCAGTATTTT. The chain has TRBV7-9 and TRBJ2-3, with 12 bases lining up with TRBD2. This CDR3 is built from 18 residues. J lost 1 base, V lost 4 bases, and 9 bases had no gene match. Germline V gives CDR1 SEHNR, CDR2 FQNEAQ (reference sequence).

This clonotype was detected only a few times. The chain employs TRBV28 and TRBJ2-2; D perhaps matches TRBD1 (6 bases). The ends were cut back, 3 bases at V and 4 bases at J, with 18 bases in the middle. The CDR3 covers 17 residues. Per the germline V gene, CDR1 is MDHEN and CDR2 is SYDVKM. CDR3 sequence reads: CASSLDLWAGATGELFF. The CDR3 DNA is TGTGCCAGCAGTTTGGATCTTTGGGCAGGGGCCACCGGGGAGCTGTTTTTT.

V and J are TRBV19 and TRBJ1-2; D unresolved. The CDR3 is 11 amino acids. Per the germline V gene, CDR1 is LNHDA and CDR2 is SQIVND (reference sequence). V lost 10 bases, J lost 6 bases, and 12 bases lay in between. CDR3 loop: CATGAANGYTF. The CDR3 region has the DNA TGTGCCACCGGTGCAGCGAATGGCTACACCTTC.

This clonotype was recorded a few times. The gene calls are TRBV7-6 and TRBJ1-2, with D tentatively TRBD1 (5 bases). This CDR3 has 15 residues. Germline V lookup: CDR1 SGHVS, CDR2 FNYEAQ. V was pared by 5 bases and J by 4 bases, with 17 bases between. The CDR3, as DNA: TGTGCCAGCAGCCCTGACTGGGGGTCTGCCTATGGCTACACCTTC. As protein: CASSPDWGSAYGYTF.

This clonotype was found a few times. The chain employs TRBV28 and TRBJ2-5; tentative D call: TRBD1 (6 bases). This CDR3 is 13 amino acids long. The germline gives CDR1 MDHEN, CDR2 SYDVKM. CDR3 in DNA: TGTGCTTGCAGCCAGGGGCCCCGGCAGACCCAGTACTTC. Protein sequence: CACSQGPRQTQYF.

This clonotype appeared a few times. V gene TRBV7-9 combines with J gene TRBJ1-1, with D possibly matching TRBD1 (5 bases). The length of the CDR3 is 16 residues. Trimming took off 2 bases at V and 4 bases at J, with 17 bases between the two ends. Per the germline V gene, CDR1 is SEHNR and CDR2 is FQNEAQ (reference sequence). In nucleotides, the CDR3 is TGTGCCAGCAGCTTAAGAAAAGGCAGGGCCTTCACTGAAGCTTTCTTT. Encoded protein: CASSLRKGRAFTEAFF.

This chain connects TRBV6-1 to TRBJ1-5; TRBD1 is a possible D gene (6 bases). Germline V CDR1 and CDR2: MNHNS, SASEGT. This CDR3 is 14 amino acids long. The V and J ends lost 10 bases and 7 bases respectively, with 20 bases between them. CDR3 amino acids: CANTQGGAHQPQHF. The CDR3 region has the DNA TGTGCCAACACCCAAGGGGGTGCCCACCAGCCCCAGCATTTT.

CDR3 DNA: TGTGCCAGCAGCTTAGCCCGGGTGGAGGAGACCCAGTACTTC. This encodes CASSLARVEETQYF. The chain uses TRBV7-9 and TRBJ2-5; D is undetermined. Germline-derived CDR1 and CDR2 are SEHNR and FQNEAQ (reference sequence). This CDR3 has 14 residues. V lost 0 bases and J lost 5, with 10 bases in between.

This clonotype appeared a single time. A read error may be the cause here, since a much bigger clone is one base away. The chain couples TRBV27 to TRBJ2-7, with D possibly TRBD1 on 5 matching bases. The length of the CDR3 is 13 residues. Germline lookup yields CDR1 MNHEY and CDR2 SMNVEV (reference sequence). Trimming cost V 4 bases and J 0 bases, with 7 bases left between them. CDR3 nucleotides: TGTGCCAGCAGTTGGGGCGCCTCCTACGAGCAGTACGTC. Its protein is CASSWGASYEQYV.

This CDR3 is CASSSTLVGPLTGELFF. The CDR3 nucleotides read TGTGCCAGCAGCTCCACTTTAGTGGGCCCCCTCACCGGGGAGCTGTTTTTT. The genes are TRBV7-6 and TRBJ2-2; D not resolved. CDR1 is SGHVS and CDR2 is FNYEAQ in the germline V gene. V lost 4 bases, J lost 4 bases, and 19 bases lay in between. The CDR3 totals 17 residues.

This clonotype came up a few times. The genes are TRBV11-1 and TRBJ2-5, with a possible D match to TRBD2 (5 bases). Germline assignment: CDR1 SGHAT and CDR2 FQDESV (reference sequence). The CDR3 covers 15 residues. With 4 bases removed from V and 2 bases from J, the gap between germline ends came to 14 bases. CDR3 DNA sequence: TGTGCCAGCAGCTCACGCCGGGGAACACAAGAGACCCAGTACTTC. Amino acid sequence: CASSSRRGTQETQYF.

This clonotype was seen many times. The CDR3 DNA follows: TGTGCCAGCAGTATACTAGCGGGGTCCTACAATGAGCAGTTCTTC. This gives the protein CASSILAGSYNEQFF. The chain links TRBV6-2 or TRBV6-3 to TRBJ2-1, with 10 bases that match TRBD2. The CDR3 contains 15 residues. Trimming cost V 5 bases and J 1 base; bases outside gene matches: 2. CDR1 and CDR2 (germline): MNHEY, SVGEGT.

This clonotype was seen only a few times. V is TRBV10-3 and J is TRBJ2-2, with unresolved D. V lost 3 bases to trimming and J lost 7 bases, with 3 bases between them. Looked up from germline, CDR1 is ENHRY and CDR2 is SYGVKD. This CDR3 contains 11 residues. The CDR3 sequence: CAISDVGELFF. CDR3 in DNA: TGTGCCATCAGTGACGTCGGGGAGCTGTTTTTT.